The T cell receptor (beta chain) described here comes from a study of shared clonotypes between healthy human individuals. Study findings and constraints: Genetic and exposure-history diversity was limited by the small donor number. Across a few donors, naive CD4 shared roughly 5%, naive CD8 around 4%, memory CD4 roughly 2.1%, memory CD8 around 0.36%.

From germline, CDR1 is SEHNR and CDR2 FQNEAQ (reference sequence). The V segment lost 2 bases and the J segment 7 bases; nucleotides outside the gene matches: 2. The CDR3 is 15 residues long. At a deep level, the assay was run. The genomic DNA of each subset was split evenly across several immunoSEQ plates. Sequencing used immunoSEQ multiplex PCR; TCRdb keeps in-frame clones, though not all of them. This table has roughly 1 million clones, around 78% appearing once. This clone was detected only a few times. What it recognizes is unknown. The receptor's source is a man aged 18 to 29 in good health. Some clones in this sample may be carry-over from other donors' samples. The chain is built from TRBV7-9 and TRBJ2-1; 13 bases align to TRBD2. Sequenced material: memory CD4+ T cells from PBMCs. Subset noted: CD45RA-negative fraction. The CDR3 loop reads CASSLQTSGGNEQFF. CDR3 DNA: TGTGCCAGCAGCTTACAGACTAGCGGGGGGAATGAGCAGTTCTTC.